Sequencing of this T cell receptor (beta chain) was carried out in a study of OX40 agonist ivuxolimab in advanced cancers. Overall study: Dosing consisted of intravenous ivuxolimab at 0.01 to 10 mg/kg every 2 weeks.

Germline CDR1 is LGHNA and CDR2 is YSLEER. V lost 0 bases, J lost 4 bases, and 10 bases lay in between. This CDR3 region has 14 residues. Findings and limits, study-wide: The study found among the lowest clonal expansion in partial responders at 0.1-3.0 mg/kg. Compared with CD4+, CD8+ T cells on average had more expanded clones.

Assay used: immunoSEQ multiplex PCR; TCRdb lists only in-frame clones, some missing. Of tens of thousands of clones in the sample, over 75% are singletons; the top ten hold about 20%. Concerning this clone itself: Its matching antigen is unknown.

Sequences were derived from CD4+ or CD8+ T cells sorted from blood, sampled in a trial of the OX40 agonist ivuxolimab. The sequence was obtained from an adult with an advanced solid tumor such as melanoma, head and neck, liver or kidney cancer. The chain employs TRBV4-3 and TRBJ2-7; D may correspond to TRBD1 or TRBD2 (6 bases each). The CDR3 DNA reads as TGCGCCAGCAGCCAAGATGAGGGGGGATACGAGCAGTACTTC. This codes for CASSQDEGGYEQYF.